Below are 9 T cell receptor beta chains sequenced from a single sample in a study of blood T cell repertoires in COVID-19. The method was immunoSEQ multiplex PCR; TCRdb's version includes in-frame clones alone and lacks a portion of them. The sample contains about 240,000 clones, approximately 86% of which appear only once. Input material: PBMCs or T cells enriched from blood (not recorded which). Receptor source: a woman between 35 and 50 years old with acute COVID-19.

The V gene is TRBV5-1, the J gene TRBJ2-2, with D maybe TRBD1 (5 bases). Germline CDR1 and CDR2: SGHRS and YFSETQ. V shed 5 bases and J shed 2 bases, with 7 bases lying between them. The CDR3 is made up of 13 amino acids. The CDR3: CASRDSNTGELFF. CDR3 in DNA: TGCGCCAGCAGAGACAGTAACACCGGGGAGCTGTTTTTT. The full variable domain, with the rest looked up from reference TRBV5-1 and TRBJ2-2, is KAGVTQTPRYLIKTRGQQVTLSCSPISGHRSVSWYQQTPGQGLQFLFEYFSETQRNKGNFPGRFSGRQFSNSRSEMNVSTLELGDSALYLCASRDSNTGELFFGEGSRLTVL.

In regard to this clone: The sample carries other DNA sequences with the same CDR3. V and J are TRBV5-1 and TRBJ2-1; the match to TRBD1 covers 7 bases. Trimming removed 0 bases from V and 10 bases from J; junction bases left unmatched: 7. This CDR3 contains 14 residues. Germline V lookup: CDR1 SGHRS, CDR2 YFSETQ. CDR3 protein: CASSLAAQGDEQFF. CDR3 bases: TGCGCCAGCAGCTTGGCCGCGCAGGGGGACGAGCAGTTCTTC.

The chain joins TRBV5-1 to TRBJ1-2; weak D call: TRBD1 (6 bases). Trimming took off 0 bases at V and 1 base at J, with 10 bases between the two ends. The CDR3 contains 15 residues. CDR1 is SGHRS, CDR2 YFSETQ, per germline. The CDR3 is CASSLDRAFNYGYTF. CDR3 nucleotide sequence: TGCGCCAGCAGCTTGGACAGGGCCTTTAACTATGGCTACACCTTC.

J is TRBJ2-7 and V is TRBV30; 10 bases are shared with TRBD1. The CDR3 sequence is 19 residues long. From germline, CDR1 is GTSNPN and CDR2 SVGIG (reference sequence). V trimming: 2 bases; J trimming: 0 bases; junction bases outside the gene matches: 16. CDR3 DNA: TGTGCCTGGAGTTTTAAGCCCCGGGGACAGGGGCACTTCTCCTACGAGCAGTACTTC. Amino acids: CAWSFKPRGQGHFSYEQYF. Combining the CDR3 with reference TRBV30 and TRBJ2-7 gives the whole variable domain SQTIHQWPATLVQPVGSPLSLECTVEGTSNPNLYWYRQAAGRGLQLLFYSVGIGQISSEVPQNLSASRPQDRQFILSSKKLLLSDSGFYLCAWSFKPRGQGHFSYEQYFGPGTRLTVT.

The rearrangement links TRBV11-2 to TRBJ2-3, with 14 positions matching TRBD2. The trim removed 4 bases at V and 5 bases at J, leaving 5 bases unmatched. This CDR3 is built from 16 residues. Looked up from germline, CDR1 is SGHAT and CDR2 is FQNNGV. CDR3 residues: CASSSGLAGVRDTQYF. The CDR3 DNA is TGTGCCAGCAGCTCGGGACTAGCGGGAGTCAGAGATACGCAGTATTTT.

The gene calls are TRBV27 and TRBJ2-7, with 7 nucleotides matching TRBD2. Germline V gene data show CDR1 as MNHEY and CDR2 as SMNVEV (reference sequence). The CDR3 loop spans 16 amino acids. V was clipped by 5 bases and J by 5 bases; unmatched bases: 15. The CDR3 spells CASSQRYGLVFHEQYF. CDR3 DNA sequence: TGTGCCAGCAGTCAAAGGTACGGACTAGTATTCCACGAGCAGTACTTC.

The chain carries TRBV2 and TRBJ1-5; D is undetermined. V dropped 7 bases and J dropped 3 bases, with 13 bases sitting between them. The germline gives CDR1 SNHLY, CDR2 FYNNEI. The CDR3 length is 14 residues. The CDR3 nucleotides read TGTGCCAGCAACGGAGGTGGATTCAATCAGCCCCAGCATTTT. Translation gives CASNGGGFNQPQHF.

The chain couples TRBV11-3 to TRBJ2-7; D remains unclear. The germline gives CDR1 SGHNT, CDR2 YENEEA. The V and J ends lost 0 bases and 1 base respectively, with 4 bases between them. This CDR3 has 13 amino acids. In DNA form, the CDR3 reads TGTGCCAGCAGCTTAGAAGCTTCCTACGAGCAGTACTTC. Its translation: CASSLEASYEQYF.

This chain links TRBV18 with TRBJ1-3, with TRBD1 matching 8 bases. CDR1 is KGHSH, CDR2 LQKENI, per germline. This CDR3 is 16 amino acids long. V dropped 3 bases and J dropped 2; count of bases not matched to a gene: 6. The CDR3: CASSPGTGGTGNTIYF. CDR3 DNA sequence: TGTGCCAGCTCACCGGGAACAGGGGGAACTGGAAACACCATATATTTT. The whole variable domain, filled in from reference TRBV18 and TRBJ1-3, reads NAGVMQNPRHLVRRRGQEARLRCSPMKGHSHVYWYRQLPEEGLKFMVYLQKENIIDESGMPKERFSAEFPKEGPSILRIQQVVRGDSAAYFCASSPGTGGTGNTIYFGEGSWLTVV.